A selection of T cell receptor beta chains follows, all from one sample in a study of shared clonotypes between healthy human individuals. The data were produced by immunoSEQ multiplex PCR, yet TCRdb's version contains in-frame clones alone and is incomplete. Here the sample spans roughly 1 million clones, about 76% being singletons. Source material: memory CD4+ T cells sorted from blood. These receptors originate from a man aged 18 to 35 in good health. Each CDR3 is given with its conserved first and last residue. Only some rows state a clone size, as once, few, many or a class for expanded clones.

V gene	clone size	J gene	CDR3 protein
TRBV6-1	NA	TRBJ1-6	CASSSGLKGNSPLHF
TRBV4-1	NA	TRBJ2-7	CASSQRTGTNYEQYF
TRBV6-5	NA	TRBJ2-5	CASSYSSLQETQYF
TRBV30	NA	TRBJ1-2	CALRGANYGYTF
TRBV29-1	many	TRBJ2-7	CSVIGEGRHEQYF
TRBV19	NA	TRBJ1-1	CASSTTGTGLEAFF
TRBV12-2	NA	TRBJ2-5	CASRLVLDGTQYF
TRBV7-9	NA	TRBJ2-5	CASSVDLGGQYF
TRBV5-5	NA	TRBJ2-7	CASSLVAGLYEQYF
TRBV10-3	many	TRBJ1-2	CAISGGIGRYGYTF
TRBV5-5	few	TRBJ1-1	CASSFTANTEAFF
TRBV7-9	NA	TRBJ2-6	CASSLGARTQSGANVLTF
TRBV30	NA	TRBJ2-7	CAWSGGPDRSYEQYF
TRBV27	NA	TRBJ1-2	CASSLYGTEGNGYTF
TRBV5-1	few	TRBJ1-1	CASATQGAYTEAFF
TRBV7-2	NA	TRBJ2-2	CASSPGTDTGELFF
TRBV7-8	NA	TRBJ2-5	CASSRQGDWRETQYF
TRBV5-8	NA	TRBJ1-1	CASSLGRYRDVGFF
TRBV5-1	once	TRBJ2-3	CASSVSGGTSDTQYF
TRBV7-6	NA	TRBJ2-5	CASSPSQETQYF
TRBV29-1	NA	TRBJ1-2	CSVGREIWGYTF
TRBV9	NA	TRBJ2-7	CASSVGLAGDYEQYF
TRBV28	NA	TRBJ2-3	CASSFRAGASTDTQYF
TRBV4-3	NA	TRBJ2-7	CASSQGQGAREQYF
TRBV27	NA	TRBJ2-3	CASSLFPSGRHSTDTQYF
TRBV5-6	NA	TRBJ2-3	CASSLSDRGRSAHTDTQYF
TRBV10-3	once	TRBJ1-2	CAISDQGGYDYTF
TRBV5-1	NA	TRBJ2-3	CASSFSGREGDTQYF
TRBV10-3	NA	TRBJ2-4	CATSGTPNIQYF
TRBV9	NA	TRBJ1-3	CASSPYGGLSSGNTIYF
TRBV28	few	TRBJ1-4	CASSLSGRGPGNEKLFF
TRBV11-2	few	TRBJ1-6	CASSRHNSPLHF
TRBV5-6	NA	TRBJ2-7	CASSYAIGNEQYF
TRBV4-1	NA	TRBJ1-3	CASSQSHLGGSGNTIYF
TRBV19	NA	TRBJ2-2	CASSIGTGFSGELFF
TRBV7-2	NA	TRBJ1-2	CASSLFLAGSGYTF
TRBV11-3	NA	TRBJ2-5	CASSLDGETQYF
TRBV6-1	NA	TRBJ2-3	CASSEASGATDTQYF
TRBV15	few	TRBJ1-2	CATSRDREGYTF
TRBV7-9	NA	TRBJ2-1	CASSLRTAGAGNEQFF
TRBV7-2	once	TRBJ2-5	CASSLGSQGQTHIEQYF
TRBV28	NA	TRBJ2-3	CASTRIGGTDTQYF
TRBV11-2	NA	TRBJ2-7	CASSSRKDFLLWQYF
TRBV28	NA	TRBJ1-5	CASNPGRDRGYQPQHF
TRBV21-1	few	TRBJ1-5	CASSNWTGLFRNQPQHF
TRBV7-9	few	TRBJ2-7	CASSSPPPGQGISYEQYF
TRBV11-3	NA	TRBJ2-3	CASSQGAKDTSTDTQYF
TRBV27	NA	TRBJ1-1	CASSSVGTEAFF
TRBV27	NA	TRBJ1-5	CASSLSRFGGKTGPQHF
TRBV6-1	NA	TRBJ1-2	CASSEAQTNYGYTF
TRBV7-9	NA	TRBJ2-6	CASSLGGAGANVLTF
TRBV19	NA	TRBJ1-4	CASSIDGTAATNEKLFF
TRBV19	NA	TRBJ1-5	CASNRQGPHNQPQHF